Here is one TCR beta chain with its context. This clonotype was seen ten or more times. No antigen is known for it. No per-base quality is available; no much larger clone lies one base away. Via the germline V gene, CDR1 is MDHEN and CDR2 SYDVKM. V is pruned by 5 bases and J by 6 bases, leaving 13 bases of the junction without a gene match. The CDR3, cysteine through phenylalanine, is 16 amino acids long. Only the CDR3 part of the read is kept: 48 bases, read in frame from the first base. The data were produced on an Illumina HiSeq 1500. TCRdb reran the public reads through fastp at Q25 and MiXCR, keeping productive beta chains. Merged by CDR3 protein, the rows form single entries marked with the most common genes and DNA. Recorded for this sample are 250,000 to 300,000 distinct CDR3 sequences; 8% to 9.5% of them occurred a single time. Together, the top ten hold over 13% of the sample. This sample is part of a study of T cell repertoires in cytomegalovirus infection (dated by TCRdb to the late 2010s). General notes on the study: Donor HLA type was relevant to the analysis, as public TCR beta signatures indicated carriage of CMV infection together with the matching HLA type.

What the authors observed across the whole study: In both this cohort and an independent cohort of several hundred donors, the cumulative frequency of public TCR beta family members distinguished carriers of CMV infection plus the relevant HLA type. In the ex vivo response, HLA-C-restricted CMV-specific TCR beta clonotypes were dominant, and in two of eight donors the single most frequent clonotype came from this HLA-C-restricted group.

The material sequenced was PBMCs. The clonotype was recovered from a human donor in good health (CMV status not recorded). Some clones in this sample may be carry-over from other donors' samples. Recombination joined TRBV28 with TRBJ1-1, and 9 bases in between align with TRBD1. The sequenced DNA is TGTGCCAGCAGTCAAACCCAACAGGGGGCGCGTCCTGAAGCTTTCTTT. This sequence encodes CASSQTQQGARPEAFF.